In this sample, the clone carrying this T cell receptor (beta chain) turned up many times. This sample's time point: before trial treatment. The CDR3 spans 14 residues. V gave up 5 bases and J gave up 9 bases, with 20 bases separating them. Germline values: CDR1 LNHDA, CDR2 SQIVND (reference sequence). cDNA synthesis used a TRAV/TRBV-specific primer set for both chains. Both a constant-region primer and a V-primer adapter served to amplify TCRs across roughly 20 PCR cycles. TCRdb fed the reads into MiXCR, producing one record per CDR3 protein. The sample records over 70,000 distinct CDR3 sequences, about a third being singletons. The sample originates from a study of low-dose radiotherapy and immunotherapy resistance in tumors.

Specimen: PBMCs, collected before treatment. The source of this sequence is a female donor with ovarian cancer. This chain links TRBV19 with TRBJ2-7; D unresolved. Written as DNA, the CDR3 is TGTGCCAGTAGTGCCGTAAACCGGGCCTCCGGGCAGTACTTC. Protein sequence: CASSAVNRASGQYF.